The clone carrying this TCR beta chain was counted between two and nine times. Sequencing was performed with immunoSEQ multiplex PCR; in TCRdb, only in-frame clones are kept and a portion is missing. There are some 100,000 clones in the sample; 70% to 85% occur only once, and around 6.3% lies in the top ten. The record originates from a study of radiation and T cells in renal cell carcinoma. Study-wide context: Nephrectomy followed 15 Gy stereotactic body radiation by 4 weeks.

Germline V gene sequence: CDR1 SGHRS, CDR2 YFSETQ. The CDR3 consists of 16 residues. V lost 0 bases and J lost 2, with 13 bases in between. Time point described: baseline pretreatment blood. Indicated treatment: 15 Gy SBRT to primary tumor, nephrectomy 4 weeks later. The TCR was taken from a man between 60 and 75 years old with renal cell carcinoma. The V call is TRBV5-1, the J call TRBJ2-3; perhaps TRBD1 as D (6 bases). Source: blood, taken from a patient whose treatment included radiotherapy and nephrectomy. The DNA for the CDR3 is TGCGCCAGCAGCTTGGCAAGACAGGAGTCCACAGATACGCAGTATTTT. Translated, it gives CASSLARQESTDTQYF.